This T cell receptor beta chain was sequenced for a study of T cell repertoires in cytomegalovirus infection. Looking at the study overall: Both a matching HLA type and CMV infection were indicated by public TCR beta signatures. Study outcomes and limitations: Clonotypes of TCR beta that were HLA-C-restricted and CMV-specific dominated the ex vivo response. People with CMV and the relevant HLA were identified by cumulative public TCR beta family frequency.

Unmatched junction bases numbered 2, after V lost 3 bases and J lost 0 bases. Germline V gene data show CDR1 as MNHNS and CDR2 as SASEGT. The CDR3 contains 16 residues. This clonotype was seen only a few times. The antigen remains undetermined. TCRdb fed the reads into MiXCR, producing one record per CDR3 protein. Of 100,000 to 150,000 distinct CDR3 sequences detected, around 25% appear once; the ten largest clones hold 30% to 40%. Sequencing was performed on PBMCs, sequenced either directly or after in vitro stimulation (not recorded which). The clonotype originates from a human donor in good health (CMV status not recorded). Some clones in this sample may be carry-over from other donors' samples. The chain carries TRBV6-1 and TRBJ2-1, with 10 bases aligning to TRBD2. The CDR3 is CASSDASGGSYNEQFF. The DNA for the CDR3 is TGTGCCAGCAGTGATGCTAGCGGGGGCTCCTACAATGAGCAGTTCTTC.